Presented here are 14 T cell receptor beta chains from one specimen sequenced in a study of T cell responses to AZD1222 COVID-19 vaccine. The method was immunoSEQ multiplex PCR; TCRdb's version includes in-frame clones alone and lacks a portion of them. The repertoire includes about 100,000 clones, 85% to 95% of them detected once, and around 1.7% sits in the top ten. The sequences come from peripheral blood, collected on day 0 of AZD1222 vaccination. These receptors all stem from an adult in good health.

The chain couples TRBV7-6 to TRBJ1-3; D gene uncertain. The V end was cut by 2 bases, the J end by 0 bases, with 8 bases between. Germline CDR1 and CDR2: SGHVS and FNYEAQ. The CDR3 covers 15 residues. The CDR3 DNA reads TGTGCCAGCAGCTTAAACAGCGTCTCTGGAAACACCATATATTTT. It codes for CASSLNSVSGNTIYF.

The rearrangement links TRBV7-9 to TRBJ1-3; D remains ambiguous. CDR1 and CDR2 from the germline V gene are SEHNR and FQNEAQ (reference sequence). Trimming left V 7 bases short and J 0 bases short, with 13 bases between. The CDR3 totals 15 residues. The CDR3, as DNA: TGTGCCAGCATCCTCGGAACAGCCTCTGGAAACACCATATATTTT. Protein: CASILGTASGNTIYF.

The V gene is TRBV27, the J gene TRBJ1-6; 9 nucleotides line up with TRBD1. The CDR3 runs to 13 residues. With V trimmed by 4 bases and J by 10 bases, 2 bases remained unmatched. In germline, CDR1 is MNHEY, CDR2 SMNVEV (reference sequence). This chain's CDR3 is CASSSTGGSPLHF. The CDR3 DNA reads TGTGCCAGCAGTTCAACAGGGGGCTCACCCCTCCACTTT.

The chain uses TRBV5-4 and TRBJ2-5; D not certain. CDR3 length: 16 residues. From germline, CDR1 is SGHNT and CDR2 YYREEE (reference sequence). Between the trimmed V and J ends, which lost 3 bases and 5 bases, there was a span of 20 bases. The CDR3 sequence is CASSSPSGQLGETQYF. The CDR3 DNA reads as TGTGCCAGCAGCTCTCCATCCGGGCAATTGGGCGAGACCCAGTACTTC.

V and J are TRBV28 and TRBJ2-7; D is unresolved. V gave up 6 bases and J gave up 3 bases, with 9 bases separating them. The CDR3 is made up of 12 amino acids. The germline CDR1 and CDR2 sequences are MDHEN and SYDVKM. CDR3 in amino acids: CASSPLYYEQYF. The CDR3 DNA follows: TGTGCCAGCAGCCCACTCTACTACGAGCAGTACTTC.

The CDR3 here is CASRASGTGNGYTF. CDR3 nucleotides: TGTGCCAGCAGAGCTTCCGGGACAGGGAATGGCTACACCTTC. The chain joins TRBV6-5 to TRBJ1-2, with 9 bases aligning to TRBD1. This CDR3 has 14 amino acids. J was trimmed by 6 bases and V by 6 bases; bases with no gene match: 8. Germline assignment: CDR1 MNHEY and CDR2 SVGAGI.

This clone was seen just once. V usage is TRBV5-1 and J usage is TRBJ2-7; 9 bases are a match to TRBD2. This CDR3 comprises 14 residues. Trimming at V came to 5 bases and at J to 3 bases, leaving 6 bases not matched to a gene. Germline values: CDR1 SGHRS, CDR2 YFSETQ. Written as DNA, the CDR3 is TGCGCCAGCAGGGCGGGGGGGCCCTACTACGAGCAGTACTTC. Protein: CASRAGGPYYEQYF.

V gene TRBV28 combines with J gene TRBJ1-2, with D tentatively TRBD1 (5 bases). The CDR3 has 13 amino acids. V lost 3 bases and J 13 bases, leaving 18 bases between the germline ends. The germline CDR1 and CDR2 sequences are MDHEN and SYDVKM. Written as DNA, the CDR3 is TGTGCCAGCAGTTTGCCGGGGGGTTTTGAGGGCACCTTC. Translating it yields CASSLPGGFEGTF.

The chain employs TRBV19 and TRBJ1-4, with D unresolved. V shed 5 bases and J shed 0 bases, with 7 bases lying between them. The CDR3 is 14 residues long. Germline V gives CDR1 LNHDA, CDR2 SQIVND (reference sequence). CDR3 region: CASSSVATNEKLFF. For the CDR3, the DNA is TGTGCCAGTAGTTCGGTGGCAACTAATGAAAAACTGTTTTTT.

This clone appeared once. The rearrangement links TRBV21-1 to TRBJ1-1; the table names TRBD1, a call not compared with the DNA. TRBV21-1 is a recognized pseudogene. This CDR3 contains 20 residues. CDR3 nucleotides: TGTGCCAGCAGCAAAGAAATCTCTGGACAGGGGGCGTTGGGGTACACTGAAGCTTTCTTT. It yields the protein CASSKEISGQGALGYTEAFF.

The V call is TRBV27, the J call TRBJ1-2, with D unclear. Per the germline V gene, CDR1 is MNHEY and CDR2 is SMNVEV (reference sequence). V shed 10 bases and J shed 0 bases, with 15 bases lying between them. This CDR3 is built from 14 residues. Here the CDR3 reads CANIPASANYGYTF. In DNA, the CDR3 is TGTGCCAACATACCAGCCTCAGCTAACTATGGCTACACCTTC.

The chain joins TRBV4-1 to TRBJ2-2; no clear D gene. This CDR3 region has 15 residues. Trimming cost V 1 base and J 5 bases, with 11 bases left between them. Looked up from germline, CDR1 is MGHRA and CDR2 is YSYEKL. CDR3 region: CASSQVLGPTGELFF. The DNA for the CDR3 is TGCGCCAGCAGCCAAGTTTTAGGACCTACCGGGGAGCTGTTTTTT.

The chain recombines TRBV14 with TRBJ2-5; tentatively, D is TRBD2 (6 bases). The V gene's germline CDR1 is SGHDN and CDR2 FVKESK. Trimming took off 6 bases at V and 5 bases at J, with 13 bases between the two ends. There are 13 residues in the CDR3. The CDR3 is CASRPGVTETQYF. The CDR3 nucleotides read TGTGCCAGCAGACCGGGGGTTACGGAGACCCAGTACTTC.

This sequence joins TRBV6-5 and TRBJ1-5, with D tentatively TRBD1 (5 bases). Per germline, CDR1 MNHEY and CDR2 SVGAGI. V was cut by 5 bases and J by 0 bases, with 5 bases left in between. The CDR3 is made up of 13 amino acids. The CDR3: CASSQGSNQPQHF. CDR3 DNA: TGTGCCAGCAGTCAGGGTAGCAATCAGCCCCAGCATTTT.